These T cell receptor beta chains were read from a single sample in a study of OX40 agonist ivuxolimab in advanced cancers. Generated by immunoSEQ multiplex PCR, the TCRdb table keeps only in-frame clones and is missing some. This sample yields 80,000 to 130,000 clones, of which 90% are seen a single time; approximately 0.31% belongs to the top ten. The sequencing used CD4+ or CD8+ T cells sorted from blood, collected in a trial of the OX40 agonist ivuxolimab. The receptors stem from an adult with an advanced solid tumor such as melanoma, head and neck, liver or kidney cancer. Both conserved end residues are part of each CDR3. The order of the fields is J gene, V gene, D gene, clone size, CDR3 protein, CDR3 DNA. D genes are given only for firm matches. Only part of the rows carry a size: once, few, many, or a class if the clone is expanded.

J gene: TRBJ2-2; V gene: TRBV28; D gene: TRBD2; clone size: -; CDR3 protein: CASWAGLAGAGELFF; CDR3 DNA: TGTGCCAGTTGGGCGGGACTAGCGGGTGCCGGGGAGCTGTTTTTT
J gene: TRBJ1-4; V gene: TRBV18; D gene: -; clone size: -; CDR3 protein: CASSPRSAGGFNEKLFF; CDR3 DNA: TGTGCCAGCTCACCGAGGTCCGCCGGGGGGTTTAATGAAAAACTGTTTTTT
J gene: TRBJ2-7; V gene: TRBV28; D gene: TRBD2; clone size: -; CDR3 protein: CASSPPPGREGDYEQYF; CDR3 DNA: TGTGCCAGCAGTCCCCCCCCCGGGCGGGAGGGAGACTACGAGCAGTACTTC
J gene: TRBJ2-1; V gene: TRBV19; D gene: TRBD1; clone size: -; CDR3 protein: CASSITGTDNEQFF; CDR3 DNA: TGTGCCAGTAGTATAACAGGGACAGACAATGAGCAGTTCTTC
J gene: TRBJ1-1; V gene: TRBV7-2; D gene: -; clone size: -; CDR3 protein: CASSAQGISEAFF; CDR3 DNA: TGTGCCAGCAGCGCACAGGGTATCAGTGAAGCTTTCTTT
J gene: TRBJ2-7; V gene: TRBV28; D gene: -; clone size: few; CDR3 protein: CASSFDHEQYF; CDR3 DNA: TGTGCCAGCAGTTTTGATCACGAGCAGTACTTC
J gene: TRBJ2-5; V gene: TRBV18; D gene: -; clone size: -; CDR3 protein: CASSEADRMQTQYF; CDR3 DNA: TGTGCCAGCTCCGAAGCCGACAGGATGCAGACCCAGTACTTC
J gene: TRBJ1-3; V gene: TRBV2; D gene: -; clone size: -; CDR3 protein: CASSEQGSGNTIYF; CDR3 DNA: TGTGCCAGCAGTGAACAGGGCTCTGGAAACACCATATATTTT
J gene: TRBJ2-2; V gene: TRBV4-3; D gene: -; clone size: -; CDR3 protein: CASSQDRRIGELFF; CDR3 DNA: TGCGCCAGCAGCCAAGACCGACGAATCGGGGAGCTGTTTTTT
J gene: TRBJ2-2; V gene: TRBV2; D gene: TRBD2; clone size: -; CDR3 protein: CASSDTSGRTGELFF; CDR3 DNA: TGTGCCAGCAGCGACACTAGCGGGAGAACCGGGGAGCTGTTTTTT
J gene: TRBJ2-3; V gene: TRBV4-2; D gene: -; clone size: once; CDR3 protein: CASSQDRTSTDTQYF; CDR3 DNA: TGTGCCAGCAGCCAAGATCGGACTAGCACAGATACGCAGTATTTT
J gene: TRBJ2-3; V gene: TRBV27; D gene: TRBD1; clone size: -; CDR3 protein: CARPLGQGADTQYF; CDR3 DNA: TGTGCCCGCCCTCTTGGGCAGGGGGCAGATACGCAGTATTTT
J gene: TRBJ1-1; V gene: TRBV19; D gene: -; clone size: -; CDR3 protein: CASSDMRGTEAFF; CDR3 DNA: TGTGCCAGTAGCGACATGCGAGGCACTGAAGCTTTCTTT
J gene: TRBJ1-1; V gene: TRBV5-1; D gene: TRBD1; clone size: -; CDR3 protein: CASKQGPLGNTEAFF; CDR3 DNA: TGCGCCAGCAAACAGGGGCCCCTCGGGAACACTGAAGCTTTCTTT
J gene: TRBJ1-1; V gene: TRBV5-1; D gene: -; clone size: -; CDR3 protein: CASSLLMNTEAFF; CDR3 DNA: TGCGCCAGCAGCTTATTAATGAACACTGAAGCTTTCTTT
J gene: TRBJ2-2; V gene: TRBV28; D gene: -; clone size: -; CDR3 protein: CASRRTNTNTGELFF; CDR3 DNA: TGTGCCAGCAGGCGTACCAATACGAACACCGGGGAGCTGTTTTTT
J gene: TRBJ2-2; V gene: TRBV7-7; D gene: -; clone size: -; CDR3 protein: CASSLRLGAGELFF; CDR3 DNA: TGTGCCAGCAGCTTAAGGTTGGGGGCCGGGGAGCTGTTTTTT
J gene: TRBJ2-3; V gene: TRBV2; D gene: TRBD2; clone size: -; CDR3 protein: CASRRGLAGPSTDTQYF; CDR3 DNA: TGTGCCAGCAGGAGGGGACTAGCGGGACCCTCCACAGATACGCAGTATTTT
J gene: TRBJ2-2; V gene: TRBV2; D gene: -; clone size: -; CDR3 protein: CASSGTAGELFF; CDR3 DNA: TGTGCCAGCAGTGGGACGGCCGGGGAGCTGTTTTTT
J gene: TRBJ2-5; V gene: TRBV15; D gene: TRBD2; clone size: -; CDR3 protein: CATSRDRAGGKETQYF; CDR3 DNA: TGTGCCACCAGCAGAGATCGGGCGGGGGGGAAAGAGACCCAGTACTTC
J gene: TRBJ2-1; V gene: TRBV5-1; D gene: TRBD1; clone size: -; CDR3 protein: CASSSTTGTYNEQFF; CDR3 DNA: TGCGCCAGCAGCTCGACGACAGGGACCTACAATGAGCAGTTCTTC
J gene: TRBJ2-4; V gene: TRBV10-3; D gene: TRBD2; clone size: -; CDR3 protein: CAISRGRGQNIQYF; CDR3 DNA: TGTGCCATCAGTCGGGGGAGGGGACAAAACATTCAGTACTTC
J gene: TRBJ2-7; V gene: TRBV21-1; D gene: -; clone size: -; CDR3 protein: CASSKVPGTVSYEQYF; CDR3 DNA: TGTGCCAGCAGCAAAGTTCCAGGGACAGTCTCCTACGAGCAGTACTTC
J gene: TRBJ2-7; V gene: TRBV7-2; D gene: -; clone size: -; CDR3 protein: CASSSPARRPSYEQYF; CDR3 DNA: TGTGCCAGCAGCTCCCCTGCCCGGAGACCTTCCTACGAGCAGTACTTC
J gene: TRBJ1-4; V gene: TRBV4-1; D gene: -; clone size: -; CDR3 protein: CASSQEGTGRKNEKLFF; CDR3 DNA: TGCGCCAGCAGCCAAGAAGGTACAGGGCGGAAGAATGAAAAACTGTTTTTT
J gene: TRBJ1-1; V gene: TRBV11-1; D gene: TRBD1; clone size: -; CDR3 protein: CASSPRDRVNTEAFF; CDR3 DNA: TGTGCCAGCAGCCCCCGGGACAGGGTGAACACTGAAGCTTTCTTT
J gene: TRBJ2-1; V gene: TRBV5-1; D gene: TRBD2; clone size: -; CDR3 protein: CASSSGTSGSGEQFF; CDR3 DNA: TGCGCCAGCAGCTCGGGGACTAGCGGGAGTGGAGAGCAGTTCTTC
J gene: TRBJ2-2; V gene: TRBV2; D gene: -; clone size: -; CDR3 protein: CASKPGQLTGELFF; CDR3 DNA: TGTGCCAGCAAGCCGGGACAACTCACCGGGGAGCTGTTTTTT
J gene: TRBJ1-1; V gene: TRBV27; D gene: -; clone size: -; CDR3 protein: CASSRDLLTTEAFF; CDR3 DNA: TGTGCCAGCAGTCGAGACCTGCTTACGACTGAAGCTTTCTTT
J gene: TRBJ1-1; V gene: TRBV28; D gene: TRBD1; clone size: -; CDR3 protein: CASSLQGPKAEAFF; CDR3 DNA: TGTGCCAGCAGCCTACAGGGGCCGAAGGCTGAAGCTTTCTTT
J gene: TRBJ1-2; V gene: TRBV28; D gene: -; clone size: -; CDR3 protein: CASRTGGGYYGYTF; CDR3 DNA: TGTGCCAGCAGGACTGGAGGCGGCTACTATGGCTACACCTTC
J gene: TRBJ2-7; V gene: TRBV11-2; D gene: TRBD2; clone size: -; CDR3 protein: CASSWTSGNVNEQYF; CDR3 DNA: TGTGCCAGCAGCTGGACTAGCGGGAATGTCAACGAGCAGTACTTC
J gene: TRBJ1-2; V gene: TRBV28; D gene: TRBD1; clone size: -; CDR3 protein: CASSLGQGVTYGYTF; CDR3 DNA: TGTGCCAGCAGCCTGGGACAGGGAGTTACCTATGGCTACACCTTC
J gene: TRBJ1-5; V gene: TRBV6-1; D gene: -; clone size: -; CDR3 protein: CASDSPLSRPQHF; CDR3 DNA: TGTGCCAGCGACAGCCCGCTATCAAGGCCCCAGCATTTT
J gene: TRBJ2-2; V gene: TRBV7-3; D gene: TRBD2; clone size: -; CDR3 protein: CASSLFGLAGGDTGELFF; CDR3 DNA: TGTGCCAGCAGCTTATTCGGACTAGCGGGAGGGGACACCGGGGAGCTGTTTTTT
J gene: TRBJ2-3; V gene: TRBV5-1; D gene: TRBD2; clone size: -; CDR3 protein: CASSSGLAGTQDTQYF; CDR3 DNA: TGCGCCAGCAGTTCAGGACTAGCGGGAACTCAGGATACGCAGTATTTT
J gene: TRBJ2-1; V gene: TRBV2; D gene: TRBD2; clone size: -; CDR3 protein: CASSQREGYNEQFF; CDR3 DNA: TGTGCCAGCAGTCAGCGGGAGGGCTACAATGAGCAGTTCTTC
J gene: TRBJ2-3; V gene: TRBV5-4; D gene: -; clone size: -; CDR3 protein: CASSLVRGGRDTQYF; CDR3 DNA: TGTGCCAGCAGCTTAGTTCGGGGAGGTAGAGATACGCAGTATTTT
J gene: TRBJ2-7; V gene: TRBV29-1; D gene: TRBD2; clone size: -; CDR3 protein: CSVEWSGRGEQYF; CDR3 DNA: TGCAGCGTTGAGTGGAGCGGGAGGGGCGAGCAGTACTTC
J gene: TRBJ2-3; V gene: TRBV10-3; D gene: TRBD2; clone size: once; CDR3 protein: CAISLRELDTQYF; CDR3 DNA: TGTGCCATCTCTCTGCGGGAGTTGGATACGCAGTATTTT
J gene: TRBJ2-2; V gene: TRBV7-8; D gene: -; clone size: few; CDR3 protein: CASSLARGSGELFF; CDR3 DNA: TGTGCCAGCAGCTTAGCGCGCGGGTCCGGGGAGCTGTTTTTT
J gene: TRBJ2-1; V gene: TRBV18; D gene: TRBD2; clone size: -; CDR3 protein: CASSQSGTSGTSEQFF; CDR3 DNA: TGTGCCAGCTCACAATCCGGGACTAGCGGAACAAGTGAGCAGTTCTTC
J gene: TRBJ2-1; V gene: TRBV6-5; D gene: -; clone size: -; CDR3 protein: CASSYSIRPRYNEQFF; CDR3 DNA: TGTGCCAGCAGTTACTCGATCCGACCACGATACAATGAGCAGTTCTTC
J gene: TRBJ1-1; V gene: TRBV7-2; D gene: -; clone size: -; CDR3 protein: CASSPSGGNTEAFF; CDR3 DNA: TGTGCCAGCAGCCCGTCGGGGGGGAACACTGAAGCTTTCTTT
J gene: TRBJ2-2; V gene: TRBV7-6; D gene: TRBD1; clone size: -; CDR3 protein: CASSSSGQGGGELFF; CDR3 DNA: TGTGCCAGCAGCTCTTCGGGACAGGGAGGAGGGGAGCTGTTTTTT
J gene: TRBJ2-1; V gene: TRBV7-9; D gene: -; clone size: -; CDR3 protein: CASSLVAVNEQFF; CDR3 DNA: TGTGCCAGCAGCTTAGTAGCGGTCAATGAGCAGTTCTTC
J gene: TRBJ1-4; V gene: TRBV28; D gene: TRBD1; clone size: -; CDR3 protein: CASRRTGGMNEKLFF; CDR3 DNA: TGTGCCAGCCGGCGTACAGGGGGCATGAATGAAAAACTGTTTTTT
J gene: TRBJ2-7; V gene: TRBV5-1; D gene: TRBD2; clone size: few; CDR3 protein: CASSLLADSYEQYF; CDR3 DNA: TGCGCCAGCAGCTTACTAGCGGACTCCTACGAGCAGTACTTC
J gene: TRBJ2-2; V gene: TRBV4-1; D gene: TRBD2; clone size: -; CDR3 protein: CASSHPSGTGELFF; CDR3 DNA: TGCGCCAGCAGCCACCCTAGCGGGACTGGGGAGCTGTTTTTT
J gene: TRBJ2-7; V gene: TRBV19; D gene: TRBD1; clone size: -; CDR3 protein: CASRNRGSSYEQYF; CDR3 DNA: TGTGCCAGTAGGAACAGGGGGAGCTCCTACGAGCAGTACTTC
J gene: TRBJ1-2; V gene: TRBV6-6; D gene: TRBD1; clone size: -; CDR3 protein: CATSTGPYGYTF; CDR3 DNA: TGTGCCACCTCGACAGGGCCCTATGGCTACACCTTC
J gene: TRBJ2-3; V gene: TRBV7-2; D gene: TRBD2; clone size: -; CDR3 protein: CASSLGLAGGLDTQYF; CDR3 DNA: TGTGCCAGCAGCTTAGGACTAGCGGGAGGGCTGGATACGCAGTATTTT
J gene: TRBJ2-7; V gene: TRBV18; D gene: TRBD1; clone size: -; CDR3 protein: CASSQGQGSSYEQYF; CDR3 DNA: TGTGCCAGCTCTCAAGGACAGGGGAGCTCCTACGAGCAGTACTTC
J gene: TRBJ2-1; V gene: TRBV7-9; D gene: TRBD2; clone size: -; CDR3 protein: CASSFQGLAGADEQFF; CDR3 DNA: TGTGCCAGCAGTTTCCAGGGACTAGCGGGAGCTGATGAGCAGTTCTTC
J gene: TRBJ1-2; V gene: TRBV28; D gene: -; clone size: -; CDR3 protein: CASSSRVPPGYTF; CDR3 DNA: TGTGCCAGCAGCTCCAGGGTACCTCCTGGCTACACCTTC
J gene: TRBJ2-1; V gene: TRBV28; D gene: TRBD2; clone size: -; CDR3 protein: CASWTSGYNEQFF; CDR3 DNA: TGTGCCAGCTGGACTAGCGGCTACAATGAGCAGTTCTTC
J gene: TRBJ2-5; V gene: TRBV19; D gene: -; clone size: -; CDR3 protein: CASSPSPHRSKKGETQYF; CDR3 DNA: TGTGCCAGTAGTCCGTCCCCCCACAGGTCTAAAAAGGGAGAGACCCAGTACTTC
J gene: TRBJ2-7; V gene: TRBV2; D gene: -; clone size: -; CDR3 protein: CASSEAAGYEQYF; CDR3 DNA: TGTGCCAGCAGTGAAGCTGCGGGTTACGAGCAGTACTTC
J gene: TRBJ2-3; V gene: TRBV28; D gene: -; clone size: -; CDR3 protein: CASSLHGSPDTQYF; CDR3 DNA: TGTGCCAGCAGTTTACATGGGAGCCCAGATACGCAGTATTTT